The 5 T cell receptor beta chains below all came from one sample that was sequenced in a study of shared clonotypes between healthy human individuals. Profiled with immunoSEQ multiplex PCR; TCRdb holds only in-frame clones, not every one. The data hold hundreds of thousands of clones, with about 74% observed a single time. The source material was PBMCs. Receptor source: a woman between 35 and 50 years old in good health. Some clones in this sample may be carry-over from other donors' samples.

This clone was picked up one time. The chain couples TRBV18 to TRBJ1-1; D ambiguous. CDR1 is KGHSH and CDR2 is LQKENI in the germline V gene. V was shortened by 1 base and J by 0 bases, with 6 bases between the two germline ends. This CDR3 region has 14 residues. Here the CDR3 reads CASSPRQVNTEAFF. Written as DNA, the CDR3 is TGTGCCAGCTCACCACGGCAGGTGAACACTGAAGCTTTCTTT.

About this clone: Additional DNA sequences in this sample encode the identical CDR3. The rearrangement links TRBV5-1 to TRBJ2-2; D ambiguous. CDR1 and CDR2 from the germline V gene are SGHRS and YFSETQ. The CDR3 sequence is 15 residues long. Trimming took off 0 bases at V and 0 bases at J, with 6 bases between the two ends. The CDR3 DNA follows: TGCGCCAGCAGCTTGGGCAGACCGAACACCGGGGAGCTGTTTTTT. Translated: CASSLGRPNTGELFF.

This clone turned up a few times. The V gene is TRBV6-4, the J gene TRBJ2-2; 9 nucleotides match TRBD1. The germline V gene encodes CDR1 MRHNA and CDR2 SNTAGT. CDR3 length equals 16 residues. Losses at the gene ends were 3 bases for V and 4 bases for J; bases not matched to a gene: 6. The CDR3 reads CASSDKTGGPTGELFF. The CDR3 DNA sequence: TGTGCCAGCAGTGATAAAACAGGGGGCCCCACCGGGGAGCTGTTTTTT.

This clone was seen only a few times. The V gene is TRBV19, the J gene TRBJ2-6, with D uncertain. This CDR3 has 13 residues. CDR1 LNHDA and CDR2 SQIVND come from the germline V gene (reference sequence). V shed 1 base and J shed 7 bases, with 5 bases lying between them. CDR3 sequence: CASSIGAANVLTF. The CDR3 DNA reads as TGTGCCAGTAGTATAGGGGCCGCCAACGTCCTGACTTTC.

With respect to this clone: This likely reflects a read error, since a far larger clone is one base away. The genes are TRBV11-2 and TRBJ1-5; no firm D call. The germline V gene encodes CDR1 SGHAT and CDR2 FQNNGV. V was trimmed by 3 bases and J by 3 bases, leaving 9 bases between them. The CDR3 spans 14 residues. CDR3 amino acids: CASSLGRNNQPQHF. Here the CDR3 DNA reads TGTGCCAGCAGCTTGGGCAGAAACAATCAGCCCCAGCATTTT.